This section outlines one T cell receptor (beta chain) sequence together with its context. What it recognizes is unknown. This entry comes from a study of cytomegalovirus exposure and HLA in healthy donors. Study background: A previous analysis identified approximately 120 million unique TCR beta sequences derived from around 180 million T cells. Findings and caveats of the study: In a later analysis, a missense DCLRE1C variant was linked to TCR beta V- and J-gene trimming. TRBV6-2, TRBV6-3 and other indistinguishable V segments were excluded.

13 Jbeta primers and 60 Vbeta primers were used for the PCR. Measured with immunoSEQ multiplex PCR; TCRdb has only the in-frame clones, and not every one. The sample records about 150,000 clones, approximately 80% being singletons. CDR1 and CDR2 (germline): SGHTA, FQGNSA. The CDR3 is made up of 13 amino acids. V was pared by 1 base and J by 7 bases, with 11 bases between. Sequencing was performed on PBMCs. The chain couples TRBV7-2 to TRBJ2-7; maybe TRBD1 (6 bases). The TCR was taken from a middle-aged woman in good health and CMV-seronegative. CDR3 sequence (DNA): TGTGCCAGCAGCTTAGGGACAGTTCGGGAGCAGTACTTC. It yields the protein CASSLGTVREQYF.